This TCR beta chain was documented in a study of cytomegalovirus exposure and HLA in healthy donors. Whole-study results and caveats: The study carried out a later analysis of TCR beta sequences. It associated 15,000 to 20,000 of them with specific HLA alleles at a false discovery rate of 0.05.

The CDR3 covers 13 residues. The V gene's germline CDR1 is SEHNR and CDR2 FQNEAQ (reference sequence). The PCR contained 60 Vbeta and 13 Jbeta primers. Method: immunoSEQ multiplex PCR; TCRdb's copy keeps in-frame clones and lacks some. The sample includes about 120,000 clones, around three quarters seen only once; the top ten take 2% to 3%. In regard to this clone: Its specificity is not known. One junction end disagrees with the germline gene, perhaps due to a read error.

The TCR sequence derives from a female donor in good health and CMV-seronegative. The sequencing sample was made of PBMCs. The chain recombines TRBV7-9 with TRBJ2-7, with D possibly matching TRBD1 (5 bases). This CDR3 reads CSSSPTQDYEQYF. CDR3 coding DNA: TGTTCCAGCAGCCCCACACAGGACTACGAGCAGTACTTC.